A selection of T cell receptor beta chains follows, all from one sample in a study. Using its own MiXCR run on the 5' RACE reads, TCRdb lists one record per CDR3 protein. The profile shows roughly 50,000 distinct CDR3 sequences, roughly a quarter of them singletons. The sample taken for sequencing was tumor-infiltrating naive CD4+ T cells sorted from the breast tumor. These receptors originate from a female donor with breast cancer. The CDR3 runs from the conserved cysteine through the conserved F or W. A D gene is named only where the DNA matches it firmly. Clone size, where shown, is once, few, many, or a class for clones that have expanded.

abundance	v_gene	j_gene	d_gene	CDR3aa	CDR3nt
.	TRBV12-5	TRBJ2-1	.	CASGLVLGRLLGGEQFF	TGTGCTAGTGGTTTGGTACTCGGGAGACTCCTAGGAGGGGAGCAGTTCTTC
few	TRBV5-1	TRBJ2-5	.	CASSLGSIPEQETQYF	TGCGCCAGCAGCTTGGGCAGTATTCCAGAACAAGAGACCCAGTACTTC
few	TRBV24-1	TRBJ2-2	TRBD2	CATSDPGTSGWELFF	TGTGCCACCAGTGATCCCGGGACTAGCGGTTGGGAGCTGTTTTTT
many	TRBV15	TRBJ2-2	TRBD2	CATSREVAGGRFAGELFF	TGTGCCACCAGCAGAGAAGTAGCGGGGGGGAGATTCGCCGGGGAGCTGTTTTTT
few	TRBV20-1	TRBJ1-4	.	CSARPRGQTKLFF	TGCAGTGCTAGGCCCCGGGGCCAGACAAAACTGTTTTTT
.	TRBV7-2	TRBJ2-7	TRBD1	CASRPGQGGYEQYF	TGTGCCAGCAGGCCGGGACAGGGTGGGTACGAGCAGTACTTC
medium-sized	TRBV7-2	TRBJ1-1	.	CASSLVGSQAFF	TGTGCCAGCAGCTTAGTGGGCAGTCAAGCTTTCTTT
few	TRBV5-1	TRBJ2-1	TRBD2	CASSMLAGGRYNEQFF	TGCGCCAGCAGCATGCTAGCGGGAGGGCGATACAATGAGCAGTTCTTC
.	TRBV5-1	TRBJ2-3	TRBD2	CASRETSGVTDTQYF	TGCGCCAGCAGGGAGACTAGCGGGGTCACAGATACGCAGTATTTT
.	TRBV6-1	TRBJ1-1	TRBD1	CASTEGQGADGAFF	TGTGCCAGCACCGAGGGACAGGGGGCGGACGGAGCTTTCTTT